Presented here are 18 T cell receptor beta chains from one specimen sequenced in a study of early T cells in non-severe SARS-CoV-2 infection. One entry per CDR3 protein results from TCRdb running MiXCR on the 5' RACE reads. The table includes more than 95,000 distinct CDR3 sequences, 16% detected once. The sequenced sample was whole blood. These receptors were obtained from an adult who was a healthcare worker with PCR-confirmed SARS-CoV-2 infection or an uninfected control (not recorded which).

The rearrangement uses TRBV20-1 and TRBJ2-7, with D perhaps TRBD2 (6 bases). Germline CDR1 DFQATT, CDR2 SNEGSKA (reference sequence). V was cut by 0 bases and J by 0 bases, with 12 bases left in between. The CDR3 has 15 residues. The CDR3: CSARDRLATSYEQYF. In DNA, the CDR3 is TGCAGTGCTAGAGATCGGCTAGCGACCTCCTACGAGCAGTACTTC.

This clonotype showed up just a few times. The rearrangement joins TRBV27 to TRBJ2-1, with a possible D match to TRBD2 (6 bases). The CDR3 runs to 14 residues. Trimming left V 3 bases short and J 10 bases short, with 16 bases between. The germline V gene encodes CDR1 MNHEY and CDR2 SMNVEV (reference sequence). The CDR3 here is CASSFPGLTGEQFF. The DNA for the CDR3 is TGTGCCAGCAGTTTTCCCGGACTAACCGGGGAGCAGTTCTTC.

This clonotype has more than one count but fewer than ten. The CDR3 DNA reads as TGTGCCAGCAGCTTAGCAGGGGGCCATGGCTACACCTTC. It translates to CASSLAGGHGYTF. V and J are TRBV7-9 and TRBJ1-2; TRBD1 agrees at 7 bases. The length of the CDR3 is 13 residues. The V and J ends lost 0 bases and 6 bases, in that order; junction bases with no gene match: 1. From germline, CDR1 is SEHNR and CDR2 FQNEAQ (reference sequence). The complete variable domain, with remaining parts taken from reference TRBV7-9 and TRBJ1-2, reads DTGVSQNPRHKITKRGQNVTFRCDPISEHNRLYWYRQTLGQGPEFLTYFQNEAQLEKSRLLSDRFSAERPKGSFSTLEIQRTEQGDSAMYLCASSLAGGHGYTFGSGTRLTVV.

This clonotype was counted only a few times. V and J are TRBV20-1 and TRBJ2-5; 10 bases align to TRBD2. V lost 4 bases to trimming and J lost 4 bases; unmatched junction nucleotides: 6. Germline V gene sequence: CDR1 DFQATT, CDR2 SNEGSKA (reference sequence). The CDR3 sequence is 14 residues long. The CDR3 region is CSAIRTSGLETQYF. As DNA, the CDR3 is TGCAGTGCTATCCGGACTAGCGGCTTAGAGACCCAGTACTTC.

Concerning this clonotype itself: It may be a read error: a sequence one base away is much more abundant. The chain is built from TRBV28 and TRBJ2-4; 11 bases fit TRBD2. The CDR3 runs to 18 residues. CDR1 and CDR2 (germline): MDHEN, SYDVKM. J was trimmed by 5 bases and V by 3 bases; bases with no gene match: 12. The CDR3 here is CASSFLNSGRAAQNIQYF. The DNA of the CDR3 is TGTGCCAGCAGTTTTCTTAATAGCGGGAGGGCGGCCCAAAACATTCAGTACTTC.

This clonotype was observed a handful of times. J is TRBJ1-1 and V is TRBV29-1; D perhaps matches TRBD1 (5 bases). This CDR3 spans 14 amino acids. CDR1 and CDR2 (germline): SQVTM, ANQGSEA. V was trimmed by 7 bases and J by 1 base, leaving 16 bases between them. In nucleotides, the CDR3 is TGCAGCGCCGCGGGGCAGAAGCAGAACACTGAAGCTTTCTTT. Protein product: CSAAGQKQNTEAFF.

At least ten counts were recorded for this clonotype. This chain links TRBV20-1 with TRBJ1-1, with a weak D call TRBD1 (5 bases). Germline V gene sequence: CDR1 DFQATT, CDR2 SNEGSKA (reference sequence). The ends were cut back, 1 base at V and 4 bases at J, with 16 bases in the middle. CDR3 length: 15 residues. The CDR3 region is CSARVAGALATEAFF. In DNA form, the CDR3 reads TGCAGTGCTAGAGTGGCCGGGGCATTAGCCACTGAAGCTTTCTTT.

The genes are TRBV24-1 and TRBJ2-6; TRBD1 agrees at 8 bases. CDR3 length: 18 amino acids. Trimming cost V 2 bases and J 3 bases; bases outside gene matches: 8. CDR1 is KGHDR and CDR2 is SFDVKD in the germline V gene. The CDR3 spells CATSDWTDRDGGANVLTF. As DNA, the CDR3 is TGTGCCACCAGTGATTGGACGGACAGGGACGGTGGGGCCAACGTCCTGACTTTC.

The rearrangement joins TRBV9 to TRBJ2-1; weak D call: TRBD2 (6 bases). The V gene lost 4 bases and the J gene lost 3 bases, with 17 bases spanning the gap. The CDR3 is 16 amino acids. Germline-derived CDR1 and CDR2 are SGDLS and YYNGEE. The chain's CDR3 is CASSSQGTSRYNEQFF. The CDR3 DNA follows: TGTGCCAGCAGCTCCCAAGGGACTTCTCGCTACAATGAGCAGTTCTTC.

This clonotype appeared many times. The chain has TRBV27 and TRBJ2-1, with TRBD1 as a possible D gene (6 bases). CDR1 is MNHEY and CDR2 is SMNVEV in the germline V gene (reference sequence). The length of the CDR3 is 14 residues. Trimming pared 8 bases from V and 7 bases from J, leaving 18 bases between. DNA for the CDR3: TGTGCCAGCCGTTCTTACAGGGATGGTAATGAGCAGTTCTTC. It translates to CASRSYRDGNEQFF.

There are a few counts of this clonotype. The V gene is TRBV6-1, the J gene TRBJ2-3; D may be TRBD2 (7 bases). Trimming left V 6 bases short and J 5 bases short, with 18 bases between. Germline-derived CDR1 and CDR2 are MNHNS and SASEGT. This CDR3 spans 15 amino acids. The CDR3 is CASREFIGGEDTQYF. The CDR3 nucleotides read TGTGCCAGCAGGGAATTTATAGGGGGGGAAGATACGCAGTATTTT.

The genes are TRBV11-2 and TRBJ2-7, with 7 bases identical to TRBD2. The CDR3 is 14 amino acids. Germline V gene sequence: CDR1 SGHAT, CDR2 FQNNGV. With V trimmed by 5 bases and J by 3 bases, 7 bases remained unmatched. CDR3 sequence reads: CASSTRDYLYEQYF. The CDR3 DNA sequence: TGTGCCAGCAGCACTCGGGACTACCTCTACGAGCAGTACTTC.

The chain recombines TRBV27 with TRBJ2-5, with a possible D match to TRBD1 (7 bases). The CDR3 totals 13 residues. Germline values: CDR1 MNHEY, CDR2 SMNVEV (reference sequence). V lost 5 bases to trimming and J lost 5 bases, with 12 bases between them. The CDR3 region is CASSPGGWETQYF. The CDR3 nucleotides are TGTGCCAGCAGTCCAGGGGGGTGGGAGACCCAGTACTTC.

This clonotype has a handful of counts. The genes are TRBV18 and TRBJ1-2; 10 bases match TRBD1. The CDR3 length is 15 residues. Germline CDR1 KGHSH, CDR2 LQKENI. V shed 5 bases, J shed 6 bases, and the junction held 9 bases outside the gene matches. DNA of the CDR3: TGTGCCAGCTCAACGTCCGGGGGACAGGGGAATGGCTACACCTTC. It yields the protein CASSTSGGQGNGYTF. Using reference TRBV18 and TRBJ1-2 for the parts outside the CDR3, the full variable domain is NAGVMQNPRHLVRRRGQEARLRCSPMKGHSHVYWYRQLPEEGLKFMVYLQKENIIDESGMPKERFSAEFPKEGPSILRIQQVVRGDSAAYFCASSTSGGQGNGYTFGSGTRLTVV.

V and J are TRBV19 and TRBJ1-1, with 10 bases lining up with TRBD1. Germline values: CDR1 LNHDA, CDR2 SQIVND (reference sequence). V lost 7 bases and J lost 1; bases outside the gene matches: 6. The CDR3 runs 15 residues. CDR3 in DNA: TGTGCCAGTACCCCCCGACAGGGGGCGAACACTGAAGCTTTCTTT. This encodes CASTPRQGANTEAFF.

In nucleotides, the CDR3 is TGCAGTGCTAGAGGCCCTACGGGACAGGGTATGAATGAGCAGTTCTTC. It yields the protein CSARGPTGQGMNEQFF. The chain is built from TRBV20-1 and TRBJ2-1; 9 bases line up with TRBD1. Unmatched junction bases numbered 11, after V lost 1 base and J lost 7 bases. Germline CDR1 reads DFQATT; CDR2 reads SNEGSKA (reference sequence). CDR3 length equals 16 residues.

This chain joins TRBV13 and TRBJ2-1; 7 positions match TRBD2. V shed 5 bases, J shed 7 bases, and the junction held 8 bases outside the gene matches. This CDR3 region has 14 residues. The germline V gene has CDR1 PRHDT and CDR2 FYEKMQ (reference sequence). CDR3 DNA sequence: TGTGCCAGCAGCCAAAGACTAGCTTGGAATGAGCAGTTCTTC. Residues: CASSQRLAWNEQFF.

The chain couples TRBV5-1 to TRBJ2-2; 8 positions match TRBD1. The CDR3 sequence is 16 residues long. The germline gives CDR1 SGHRS, CDR2 YFSETQ. V lost 3 bases and J lost 3; bases outside the gene matches: 7. CDR3 region: CASSYLSTGDTGELFF. CDR3 in DNA: TGCGCCAGCAGCTACCTCTCGACAGGGGACACCGGGGAGCTGTTTTTT.